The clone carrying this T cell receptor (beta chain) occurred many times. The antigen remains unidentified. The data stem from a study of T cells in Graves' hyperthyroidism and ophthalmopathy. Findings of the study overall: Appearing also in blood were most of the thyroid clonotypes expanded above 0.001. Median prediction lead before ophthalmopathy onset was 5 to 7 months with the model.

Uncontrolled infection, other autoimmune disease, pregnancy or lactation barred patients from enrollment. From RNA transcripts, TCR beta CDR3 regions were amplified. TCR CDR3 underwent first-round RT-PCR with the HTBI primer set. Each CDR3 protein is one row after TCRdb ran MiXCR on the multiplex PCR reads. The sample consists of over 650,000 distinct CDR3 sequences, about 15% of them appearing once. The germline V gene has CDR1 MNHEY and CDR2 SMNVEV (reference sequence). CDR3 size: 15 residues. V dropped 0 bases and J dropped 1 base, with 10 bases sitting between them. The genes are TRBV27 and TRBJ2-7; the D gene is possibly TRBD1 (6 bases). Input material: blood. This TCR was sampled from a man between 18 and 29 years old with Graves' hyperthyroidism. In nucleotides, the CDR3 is TGTGCCAGCAGTTTATCGGGGACAAAGTCCTACGAGCAGTACTTC. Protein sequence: CASSLSGTKSYEQYF.